These 28 T cell receptor beta chains came from one sample sequenced in a study of radiotherapy plus CTLA-4 blockade in lung cancer. Clones were sequenced by immunoSEQ multiplex PCR, and TCRdb holds only the in-frame ones, with some missing. The sample contains 80,000 to 95,000 clones, 80% to 85% of which appear only once. Sample: peripheral blood, taken from a patient treated with radiotherapy plus ipilimumab. These receptor sequences come from a human donor with non-small cell lung cancer that progressed on radiotherapy plus ipilimumab.

Notes on this clone: Other DNA sequences in this specimen translate into the identical CDR3. The CDR3 region is CAWSVRGDEQFF. CDR3 coding DNA: TGTGCCTGGAGTGTACGAGGGGATGAGCAGTTCTTC. The chain joins TRBV30 to TRBJ2-1, with D possibly being TRBD1 or TRBD2 (5 bases each). The CDR3 loop spans 12 amino acids. Trimming removed 0 bases from V and 8 bases from J, with 8 bases in between. The germline gives CDR1 GTSNPN, CDR2 SVGIG (reference sequence).

This chain connects TRBV6-5 to TRBJ1-1; D remains unclear. Trimming took 2 bases from V and 6 from J, leaving 10 bases between them. The CDR3 sequence is 13 residues long. CDR1 is MNHEY and CDR2 is SVGAGI in the germline V gene. CDR3 in DNA: TGTGCCAGCAGTTACCGGTCCTCATCTGAAGCTTTCTTT. Protein sequence: CASSYRSSSEAFF.

Comment on this clone: In the same sample, other DNA sequences code for this CDR3. The chain employs TRBV19 and TRBJ2-1, with TRBD2 identical over 10 bases. The J segment lost 7 bases and the V segment lost 7 bases, leaving 7 bases of the junction unmatched. The CDR3 has 14 amino acids. Germline V lookup: CDR1 LNHDA, CDR2 SQIVND (reference sequence). CDR3 sequence (DNA): TGTGCCAGTACGATAGCGGGAGGAAGAAATGAGCAGTTCTTC. Translated: CASTIAGGRNEQFF.

V and J are TRBV7-9 and TRBJ1-2; the D is unclear. Germline V CDR1 and CDR2: SEHNR, FQNEAQ (reference sequence). This CDR3 spans 15 amino acids. The ends were cut back, 4 bases at V and 5 bases at J, with 17 bases in the middle. CDR3: CASSSPIGPGYGYTF. The CDR3 DNA sequence: TGTGCCAGCAGCTCCCCCATTGGCCCGGGTTATGGCTACACCTTC. The full variable domain, with the rest looked up from reference TRBV7-9 and TRBJ1-2, is DTGVSQNPRHKITKRGQNVTFRCDPISEHNRLYWYRQTLGQGPEFLTYFQNEAQLEKSRLLSDRFSAERPKGSFSTLEIQRTEQGDSAMYLCASSSPIGPGYGYTFGSGTRLTVV.

The genes are TRBV19 and TRBJ2-4, with TRBD1 identical over 12 bases. Germline lookup yields CDR1 LNHDA and CDR2 SQIVND (reference sequence). This CDR3 spans 16 amino acids. After removal of 5 bases from V and 2 bases from J, the junction contained 4 bases not matched to a gene. CDR3 sequence reads: CASSPGTGGSKNIQYF. For the CDR3, the DNA is TGTGCCAGTAGTCCCGGGACAGGGGGCTCCAAAAACATTCAGTACTTC.

The CDR3 sequence is CASRDRGFWNEQFF. The CDR3 DNA reads TGTGCCAGCAGAGACAGGGGGTTTTGGAATGAGCAGTTCTTC. The rearrangement uses TRBV25-1 and TRBJ2-1; 9 bases line up with TRBD1. Trimming at V came to 6 bases and at J to 7 bases, leaving 7 bases not matched to a gene. Germline V gene sequence: CDR1 MGHDK, CDR2 SYGVNS. The CDR3 covers 14 residues.

As regards this clone: Different DNA sequences within this sample yield the same CDR3. The CDR3 nucleotides are TGTGCCAGCAGGTTACAGGGCGGTAGCAATCAGCCCCAGCATTTT. Translation: CASRLQGGSNQPQHF. The V call is TRBV28, the J call TRBJ1-5; weak D call: TRBD1 (6 bases). The V gene lost 6 bases and the J gene lost 0 bases, with 12 bases spanning the gap. This CDR3 region has 15 residues. Germline CDR1 reads MDHEN; CDR2 reads SYDVKM.

J is TRBJ2-5 and V is TRBV2, with D perhaps TRBD2 (5 bases). Germline V gene lookup returns CDR1 SNHLY and CDR2 FYNNEI. This CDR3 comprises 14 residues. The V end was cut by 6 bases, the J end by 7 bases, with 18 bases between. The CDR3 bases are TGTGCCAGCAGCCGAGAAGGACTTGAAGGGACCCAGTACTTC. It encodes CASSREGLEGTQYF.

V gene TRBV5-4 combines with J gene TRBJ1-5; possibly TRBD1 for D (5 bases). This CDR3 contains 16 residues. Germline V gives CDR1 SGHNT, CDR2 YYREEE (reference sequence). The ends were cut back, 0 bases at V and 2 bases at J, with 12 bases in the middle. The CDR3 is CASSLEGQGGNQPQHF. CDR3 bases: TGTGCCAGCAGCTTGGAAGGGCAGGGCGGCAATCAGCCCCAGCATTTT.

The chain recombines TRBV6-1 with TRBJ2-5, with no clear D. The J call may not be correct, given that the DNA end is closer to TRBJ2-7. The CDR3 sequence is 16 residues long. Germline values: CDR1 MNHNS, CDR2 SASEGT. The CDR3 nucleotides are TGTGCCAGCAGTGAAGTCTGGACGGACGCGACCTACGAGCAGTACTTC. Residues: CASSEVWTDATYEQYF.

V is TRBV19 and J is TRBJ1-2; D is possibly TRBD1 (5 bases). This CDR3 has 15 residues. V gave up 4 bases and J gave up 4 bases, with 16 bases separating them. The germline CDR1 and CDR2 sequences are LNHDA and SQIVND (reference sequence). CDR3 nucleotides: TGTGCCAGTAGTACTCTACTGGACAAAACCTATGGCTACACCTTC. Translation: CASSTLLDKTYGYTF. The full variable domain, its missing parts supplied by reference TRBV19 and TRBJ1-2, is DGGITQSPKYLFRKEGQNVTLSCEQNLNHDAMYWYRQDPGQGLRLIYYSQIVNDFQKGDIAEGYSVSREKKESFPLTVTSAQKNPTAFYLCASSTLLDKTYGYTFGSGTRLTVV.

This chain joins TRBV19 and TRBJ1-2; D gene unclear. The V end was cut by 11 bases, the J end by 5 bases, with 12 bases between. The CDR3 runs to 11 residues. Germline lookup yields CDR1 LNHDA and CDR2 SQIVND (reference sequence). The DNA for the CDR3 is TGTGCCGGGAGGACGACGTATGGCTACACCTTC. It yields the protein CAGRTTYGYTF.

This sequence joins TRBV2 and TRBJ1-5, with 7 bases that match TRBD1. The V and J ends lost 7 bases and 0 bases, in that order; junction bases with no gene match: 6. CDR3 length: 15 residues. Germline lookup yields CDR1 SNHLY and CDR2 FYNNEI. For the CDR3, the DNA is TGTGCCAGCAAACAGGGGACCCTTAGCAATCAGCCCCAGCATTTT. Its translation: CASKQGTLSNQPQHF.

The chain carries TRBV9 and TRBJ2-5, with D perhaps matching TRBD1 or TRBD2 (7 bases each). CDR1 is SGDLS, CDR2 YYNGEE, per germline. Deletions cut 0 bases from V and 5 bases from J, with 14 bases between. This CDR3 spans 15 amino acids. The CDR3 DNA is TGTGCCAGCAGCGTAGGTCAGGGGGAGGGTGAGACCCAGTACTTC. Amino acids: CASSVGQGEGETQYF. The variable domain in full, with the rest retrieved from reference TRBV9 and TRBJ2-5, is DSGVTQTPKHLITATGQRVTLRCSPRSGDLSVYWYQQSLDQGLQFLIQYYNGEERAKGNILERFSAQQFPDLHSELNLSSLELGDSALYFCASSVGQGEGETQYFGPGTRLLVL.

The chain couples TRBV13 to TRBJ2-3; a weak D match, TRBD2 (6 bases). CDR3 length: 19 amino acids. Germline CDR1 is PRHDT and CDR2 is FYEKMQ (reference sequence). Trimming cost V 6 bases and J 0 bases, with 25 bases left between them. The CDR3 is CASSSGSLVPPSSTDTQYF. As DNA, the CDR3 is TGTGCCAGCAGTTCCGGGAGTTTAGTCCCCCCATCTAGCACAGATACGCAGTATTTT.

Only a few counts were recorded for this clone. DNA of the CDR3: TGTGCCAGCAGCTCGGACAGGGGAAGGAACACCGGGGAGCTGTTTTTT. This encodes CASSSDRGRNTGELFF. The V gene is TRBV11-2, the J gene TRBJ2-2, with 9 bases fitting TRBD1. Germline V gives CDR1 SGHAT, CDR2 FQNNGV. J was trimmed by 1 base and V by 4 bases; bases with no gene match: 4. The CDR3 contains 16 residues.

V gene TRBV6-1 combines with J gene TRBJ2-7; D possibly corresponds to TRBD1 (6 bases). V shed 11 bases and J shed 3 bases, with 11 bases lying between them. The CDR3 consists of 11 residues. Germline V CDR1 and CDR2: MNHNS, SASEGT. CDR3 sequence reads: CAAGVLYEQYV. CDR3 DNA: TGTGCCGCAGGGGTTCTCTACGAGCAGTACGTC.

The chain employs TRBV4-1 and TRBJ2-1; 10 nucleotides line up with TRBD1. Germline values: CDR1 MGHRA, CDR2 YSYEKL. CDR3 length: 17 residues. With 1 base clipped from V and 8 bases from J, the junction kept 11 bases outside the gene matches. For the CDR3, the DNA is TGCGCCAGCAGCCAAGTAGGGACAGGGGCTATGAAGGATGAGCAGTTCTTC. This codes for CASSQVGTGAMKDEQFF.

This clone occurred a few times. This chain joins TRBV5-6 and TRBJ2-6; D is undetermined. The germline gives CDR1 SGHDT, CDR2 YYEEEE. V was cut by 3 bases and J by 0 bases, with 10 bases left in between. The CDR3 totals 16 residues. CDR3 sequence (DNA): TGTGCCAGCAGCTGGACGGGCCGCTCTGGGGCCAACGTCCTGACTTTC. Protein sequence: CASSWTGRSGANVLTF.

This rearrangement joins TRBV7-3 to TRBJ2-1; 11 nucleotides align to TRBD2. J was trimmed by 4 bases and V by 5 bases; bases with no gene match: 7. Germline V gene sequence: CDR1 SGHTA, CDR2 FQGTGA. The CDR3 extends over 16 amino acids. CDR3 amino acids: CASSDPGTSGYNEQFF. The CDR3, as DNA: TGTGCCAGCAGCGATCCCGGGACTAGCGGTTACAATGAGCAGTTCTTC.

This chain links TRBV10-1 with TRBJ2-7; a weak D match, TRBD2 (6 bases). Germline lookup yields CDR1 WNHNN and CDR2 SYGVQD (reference sequence). The V and J ends lost 8 bases and 2 bases respectively, with 16 bases between them. The CDR3 runs to 14 residues. CDR3: CASSRRETTYEQYF. CDR3 nucleotide sequence: TGCGCCAGCTCCAGGCGGGAAACTACCTACGAGCAGTACTTC.

This clone was seen just once. An end of the junction does not agree with germline; a read error may underlie this. The sample has other DNA sequences that encode this CDR3 too. Here the CDR3 reads CASRRDRGWQPQHF. DNA for the CDR3: TGTGCCAGCAGAAGGGACAGGGGCTGGCAGCCCCAACATTTT. The chain links TRBV2 to TRBJ1-5, with 10 bases fitting TRBD1. Per germline, CDR1 SNHLY and CDR2 FYNNEI. The CDR3 extends over 14 amino acids.

A single count supports this clone. The chain combines TRBV11-2 with TRBJ2-3; TRBD1 is a possible D gene (6 bases). This CDR3 has 14 residues. Germline loops: CDR1 SGHAT, CDR2 FQNNGV. Deletions cut 0 bases from V and 5 bases from J, with 9 bases between. The CDR3 region has the DNA TGTGCCAGCAGCTTAGACCGAGGGGGAGATACGCAGTATTTT. Residues: CASSLDRGGDTQYF.

This sequence joins TRBV7-3 and TRBJ2-3, with D perhaps matching TRBD1 (6 bases). There are 14 residues in the CDR3. Germline assignment: CDR1 SGHTA and CDR2 FQGTGA. The V and J ends lost 4 bases and 0 bases respectively, with 8 bases between them. The CDR3 region has the DNA TGTGCCAGCAGCTCTGGACAGAGCACAGATACGCAGTATTTT. Its translation: CASSSGQSTDTQYF.

This sequence joins TRBV5-1 and TRBJ2-5; D may be TRBD2 (5 bases). Per the germline V gene, CDR1 is SGHRS and CDR2 is YFSETQ. The CDR3 length is 13 residues. The V and J ends lost 2 bases and 4 bases respectively, with 9 bases between them. This CDR3 is CASSFGGRETQYF. CDR3 sequence (DNA): TGCGCCAGCAGCTTTGGTGGGAGAGAGACCCAGTACTTC.

The J gene is TRBJ1-2, the V gene TRBV7-9; tentative D call: TRBD1 (5 bases). Deletions cut 8 bases from V and 8 bases from J, with 18 bases between. Germline V gene lookup returns CDR1 SEHNR and CDR2 FQNEAQ (reference sequence). The CDR3 covers 13 residues. In DNA form, the CDR3 reads TGTGCCAGCTCCCCGGCCAGGGTAATAGGCTACACCTTC. It is translated as CASSPARVIGYTF. Based on the CDR3 plus reference TRBV7-9 and TRBJ1-2, the full variable domain is DTGVSQNPRHKITKRGQNVTFRCDPISEHNRLYWYRQTLGQGPEFLTYFQNEAQLEKSRLLSDRFSAERPKGSFSTLEIQRTEQGDSAMYLCASSPARVIGYTFGSGTRLTVV.

J is TRBJ2-3 and V is TRBV27; D is possibly TRBD1 (5 bases). V was trimmed by 1 base and J by 0 bases, leaving 8 bases between them. CDR1 MNHEY and CDR2 SMNVEV come from the germline V gene (reference sequence). The CDR3 runs 15 residues. The CDR3 loop is CASSLWGRSTDTQYF. In DNA, the CDR3 is TGTGCCAGCAGTTTATGGGGCAGGAGCACAGATACGCAGTATTTT.

The V gene is TRBV7-2, the J gene TRBJ1-2, with D tentatively TRBD1 (6 bases). The V and J ends lost 4 bases and 7 bases respectively, with 13 bases between them. The CDR3 contains 13 residues. Germline values: CDR1 SGHTA, CDR2 FQGNSA. CDR3 coding DNA: TGTGCCAGCAGCTCGATAGGACAGAGTGGCTACACCTTC. The encoded protein is CASSSIGQSGYTF.